These 6 T cell receptor beta chains were all obtained from the same sample, sequenced in a study of tumor-infiltrating lymphocytes in primary liver carcinoma. TCR beta cDNA was reverse-transcribed from 450 to 500 ng of total RNA. The reaction used a constant-region primer and ProtoScript II reverse transcriptase. The TCR beta library was amplified through three nested multiplex PCR rounds in a modified ARM-PCR procedure. Amplification in the first two PCR rounds was performed using TRBV1-TRBV30 forward primers and a C-beta reverse primer for 10 cycles each. TCRdb redid the calling of the multiplex PCR reads with MiXCR, one entry per CDR3 protein. This sample carries almost 200,000 distinct CDR3 sequences, less than 70% of them seen once, and the ten largest clones take about 7.1%. Researchers drew blood RNA from unsorted whole blood and extracted germline DNA as well. Source material: peripheral blood. The origin of the receptors is a woman in her sixties or seventies with primary liver carcinoma and hepatitis B virus infection.

This clonotype was found a few times. A clone one base away is much larger, so this may be a read error. In this CDR3 the conserved last residue, phenylalanine or tryptophan, is missing, so a read error is likely. CDR3 in DNA: TGTGCCAGCAGCTTACAAGGGACCTCCTACGAGCAGTACTCC. Translating gives CASSLQGTSYEQYS. The chain combines TRBV11-2 with TRBJ2-7, with D perhaps being TRBD1 or TRBD2 (5 bases each). This CDR3 contains 14 residues. CDR1 and CDR2 (germline): SGHAT, FQNNGV. V lost 2 bases and J lost 0, with 8 bases in between.

In this sample, this clonotype turned up once. This chain uses TRBV20-1 with TRBJ2-7; no clear D gene. Trimming pared 5 bases from V and 0 bases from J, leaving 8 bases between. Per the germline V gene, CDR1 is DFQATT and CDR2 is SNEGSKA (reference sequence). The CDR3 length is 12 residues. The CDR3 DNA reads TGCAGTGCTCGACCGAACTCCTACGAGCAGTACTTC. Protein sequence: CSARPNSYEQYF.

Details on this clonotype: With a much larger clone just one base away, this may be a read error. The chain uses TRBV5-1 and TRBJ2-1; 10 nucleotides agree with TRBD2. The J call is uncertain, as TRBJ2-7 better fits the DNA end. This CDR3 has 15 amino acids. Germline V lookup: CDR1 SGHRS, CDR2 YFSETQ. The CDR3 is CASRWIAGGNNEQYF. The CDR3 coding sequence is TGCGCCAGCAGATGGATAGCGGGAGGTAACAATGAGCAGTACTTC.

The CDR3 DNA reads as TGCAGCGCGCAGACAGGGGGCGCCGATCAGCCCCAGCATTTT. Translation: CSAQTGGADQPQHF. The chain joins TRBV29-1 to TRBJ1-5; 10 bases map to TRBD1. Germline CDR1 reads SQVTM; CDR2 reads ANQGSEA. Trimming took 7 bases from V and 5 from J; bases not matched to a gene: 8. The CDR3 runs 14 residues. The variable domain in full, completed from reference TRBV29-1 and TRBJ1-5, reads SAVISQKPSRDICQRGTSLTIQCQVDSQVTMMFWYRQQPGQSLTLIATANQGSEATYESGFVIDKFPISRPNLTFSTLTVSNMSPEDSSIYLCSAQTGGADQPQHFGDGTRLSIL.

As regards this clonotype: This CDR3 fails to terminate in the conserved phenylalanine or tryptophan, so it likely reflects a read error. V is TRBV11-2 and J is TRBJ2-7; D unclear. Trimming cost V 2 bases and J 1 base, with 9 bases left between them. Germline V gene lookup returns CDR1 SGHAT and CDR2 FQNNGV. This CDR3 comprises 14 residues. This chain's CDR3 is CASSLQIGSYEQYS. The DNA of the CDR3 is TGTGCCAGCAGCTTACAAATCGGTTCCTACGAGCAGTACTCC.

As concerns this clonotype: Compared with germline, one end of the junction differs, possibly owing to a read error. The rearrangement uses TRBV11-3 and TRBJ1-1; no firm D call. The CDR3 runs 14 residues. Germline V gene lookup returns CDR1 SGHNT and CDR2 YENEEA. The CDR3 protein is CASILTRGDTEAFF. CDR3 DNA sequence: TGTGCCAGCATCCTCACTCGGGGAGACACTGAAGCCTTCTTT. The full variable domain, with the rest looked up from reference TRBV11-3 and TRBJ1-1, is EAGVVQSPRYKIIEKKQPVAFWCNPISGHNTLYWYLQNLGQGPELLIRYENEEAVDDSQLPKDRFSAERLKGVDSTLKIQPAELGDSAVYLCASILTRGDTEAFFGQGTRLTVV.